The 28 T cell receptor beta chains presented below share a single source sample, sequenced in a study of T cell repertoires in cytomegalovirus infection. MiXCR, run by TCRdb on the reads, gives a single entry per CDR3 protein. The sample gives about 460,000 distinct CDR3 sequences, around 10% of which show up once; around 9.6% is in the top ten. Sequenced sample: PBMCs. The origin of the receptors is a human donor in good health (CMV status not recorded). Some clones in this sample may be carry-over from other donors' samples.

This clonotype has at least ten counts. The genes are TRBV6-2 or TRBV6-3 and TRBJ1-5; D not certain. The CDR3 has 17 residues. The V gene lost 8 bases and the J gene lost 2 bases, with 22 bases spanning the gap. Looked up from germline, CDR1 is MNHEY and CDR2 is SVGEGT. DNA for the CDR3: TGTGCCAGCTCTAAGACCCCGGACCGACATCGCAATCAGCCCCAGCATTTT. It translates to CASSKTPDRHRNQPQHF.

This sequence joins TRBV10-3 and TRBJ2-3; 9 bases match TRBD2. The CDR3 contains 17 residues. In germline, CDR1 is ENHRY, CDR2 SYGVKD. V shed 10 bases, J shed 0 bases, and the junction held 14 bases outside the gene matches. This chain's CDR3 is CATCSTGTSYSTDTQYF. Written as DNA, the CDR3 is TGTGCCACCTGTAGTACCGGGACTAGCTATAGCACAGATACGCAGTATTTT.

Many counts were recorded for this clonotype. The chain has TRBV12-3 or TRBV12-4 and TRBJ2-1; D gene uncertain. The V end lost 3 bases, the J end lost 8 bases, and 11 bases lay between the germline ends. The CDR3 covers 13 residues. CDR3 sequence (DNA): TGTGCCAGCAGTTTCGATTTGGGCGATGAGCAGTTCTTC. Protein product: CASSFDLGDEQFF.

The genes are TRBV11-1 and TRBJ2-1; no definite D call. The CDR3 is made up of 14 amino acids. The germline V gene has CDR1 SGHAT and CDR2 FQDESV (reference sequence). The V end was cut by 5 bases, the J end by 4 bases, with 12 bases between. CDR3 protein: CASSDWGYYNEQFF. The CDR3 nucleotides are TGTGCCAGCAGCGACTGGGGTTATTACAATGAGCAGTTCTTC.

Turning to this clonotype: This may stem from a read error, because a much larger clone lies one nucleotide away. The V gene is TRBV28, the J gene TRBJ1-3, with 9 bases fitting TRBD1. The germline V gene encodes CDR1 MDHEN and CDR2 SYDVKM. CDR3 length: 16 residues. Germline trimming cut 4 bases from V and 4 bases from J; bases unmatched to any gene: 8. The CDR3 region has the DNA TGTGCCAGCAGTTCGTCGGGACAGGGTAGAGGAAACACCATATATTTT. Amino acids: CASSSSGQGRGNTIYF.

V gene TRBV29-1 combines with J gene TRBJ1-1, with 9 nucleotides matching TRBD1. Germline V gene data show CDR1 as SQVTM and CDR2 as ANQGSEA. The CDR3 sequence is 12 residues long. The trim removed 7 bases at V and 4 bases at J, leaving 4 bases unmatched. The CDR3 is CSARQGGTEAFF. The CDR3 DNA sequence: TGCAGCGCTCGACAGGGGGGCACTGAAGCTTTCTTT.

At least ten counts were recorded for this clonotype. The chain couples TRBV29-1 to TRBJ2-3; 7 bases are shared with TRBD2. This CDR3 region has 15 residues. The junction had 11 bases not matched to a gene; V was cut back by 6 bases and J by 2 bases. The germline CDR1 and CDR2 sequences are SQVTM and ANQGSEA. CDR3 amino acids: CSVMGGGSFTDTQYF. DNA of the CDR3: TGCAGCGTGATGGGGGGAGGGAGCTTCACAGATACGCAGTATTTT.

This clonotype was recorded many times. The genes are TRBV4-1 and TRBJ2-3, with D possibly being TRBD2 (6 bases). Between the trimmed V and J ends, which lost 1 base and 7 bases, there was a span of 24 bases. The CDR3 has 18 amino acids. Per germline, CDR1 MGHRA and CDR2 YSYEKL. The CDR3 sequence is CASSQGQAGWGMENTQYF. The CDR3 coding sequence is TGCGCCAGCAGCCAAGGGCAGGCGGGGTGGGGTATGGAGAATACGCAGTATTTT.

This clonotype was found many times. The chain couples TRBV10-3 to TRBJ1-5; D ambiguous. V lost 3 bases and J lost 1, with 13 bases in between. The germline V gene has CDR1 ENHRY and CDR2 SYGVKD. This CDR3 region has 16 residues. Here the CDR3 DNA reads TGTGCCATCAGTGAAAGAGAGGGAACGAGCAATCAGCCCCAGCATTTT. It translates to CAISEREGTSNQPQHF.

The V and J genes are TRBV19 and TRBJ2-7; TRBD2 matches 11 bases. Germline values: CDR1 LNHDA, CDR2 SQIVND (reference sequence). The V segment lost 5 bases and the J segment 2 bases; nucleotides outside the gene matches: 2. This CDR3 contains 14 residues. DNA for the CDR3: TGTGCCAGTAGTGATAGCGGGAGGGCCTACGAGCAGTACTTC. Translation gives CASSDSGRAYEQYF.

V and J are TRBV28 and TRBJ1-2, with D unresolved. The CDR3 has 12 amino acids. From germline, CDR1 is MDHEN and CDR2 SYDVKM. V was trimmed by 3 bases and J by 8 bases, leaving 10 bases between them. The CDR3 loop is CASSFPSGGYTF. The CDR3 nucleotides read TGTGCCAGCAGTTTTCCCAGTGGCGGCTACACCTTC.

V and J are TRBV30 and TRBJ1-3, with no clear D. In germline, CDR1 is GTSNPN, CDR2 SVGIG (reference sequence). V was pared by 1 base and J by 2 bases, with 6 bases between. The CDR3 spans 13 residues. DNA for the CDR3: TGTGCCTGGAGTGGAAGGGCTGGAAACACCATATATTTT. Protein: CAWSGRAGNTIYF.

This clonotype has a count of ten or more. CDR3 bases: TGTGCCAGCTCACCAGGGAGTCCCGTTTTGAACACCGGGGAGCTGTTTTTT. It codes for CASSPGSPVLNTGELFF. V and J are TRBV18 and TRBJ2-2; possibly TRBD2 for D (5 bases). This CDR3 spans 17 amino acids. Trimming cost V 2 bases and J 1 base, with 14 bases left between them. The V gene's germline CDR1 is KGHSH and CDR2 LQKENI.

This clonotype was seen a handful of times. The rearrangement uses TRBV11-2 and TRBJ1-1; D is ambiguous. CDR1 and CDR2 (germline): SGHAT, FQNNGV. This CDR3 is built from 13 residues. V gave up 5 bases and J gave up 9 bases, with 16 bases separating them. The CDR3 sequence is CASSPGPGRKAFF. CDR3 bases: TGTGCCAGCAGCCCTGGACCCGGGAGGAAAGCTTTCTTT.

This clonotype was seen at least ten times. The chain links TRBV7-9 to TRBJ2-7, with D perhaps TRBD2 (6 bases). This CDR3 has 12 amino acids. CDR1 and CDR2 from the germline V gene are SEHNR and FQNEAQ (reference sequence). V gave up 6 bases and J gave up 4 bases, with 10 bases separating them. Here the CDR3 reads CASSRDFYEQYF. CDR3 DNA sequence: TGTGCCAGCAGTCGGGACTTTTACGAGCAGTACTTC.

This clonotype occurred many times. The rearrangement links TRBV2 to TRBJ2-3, with 8 bases fitting TRBD2. CDR1 SNHLY and CDR2 FYNNEI come from the germline V gene. The CDR3 has 14 residues. Germline trimming cut 4 bases from V and 3 bases from J; bases unmatched to any gene: 3. The CDR3 DNA follows: TGTGCCAGCAGTGCGACTAGCGCGACAGATACGCAGTATTTT. This translates into CASSATSATDTQYF.

This clonotype was seen many times. This chain connects TRBV3-1 to TRBJ2-2, with D hard to call. V lost 1 base and J 5 bases, leaving 14 bases between the germline ends. This CDR3 is 16 amino acids long. CDR1 and CDR2 (germline): LGHDT, YNNKEL (reference sequence). CDR3 nucleotides: TGTGCCAGCAGCCAAGGTCTTATAATTGGGACCGGGGAGCTGTTTTTT. Protein: CASSQGLIIGTGELFF. The full variable domain, completed using reference TRBV3-1 and TRBJ2-2, is DTAVSQTPKYLVTQMGNDKSIKCEQNLGHDTMYWYKQDSKKFLKIMFSYNNKELIINETVPNRFSPKSPDKAHLNLHINSLELGDSAVYFCASSQGLIIGTGELFFGEGSRLTVL.

Ten or more counts support this clonotype. CDR3 residues: CASSRPLAGGPREQYF. DNA of the CDR3: TGTGCCAGCAGCCGACCACTAGCGGGAGGGCCTCGCGAGCAGTACTTC. V is TRBV7-2 and J is TRBJ2-7; 13 nucleotides line up with TRBD2. The trim removed 5 bases at V and 6 bases at J, leaving 10 bases unmatched. Germline values: CDR1 SGHTA, CDR2 FQGNSA. CDR3 length: 16 amino acids.

This clonotype was detected many times. The chain links TRBV6-2 or TRBV6-3 to TRBJ1-2, with D perhaps TRBD1 (5 bases). CDR3 size: 14 residues. V lost 6 bases and J 3 bases, leaving 14 bases between the germline ends. Germline CDR1 reads MNHEY; CDR2 reads SVGEGT. Here the CDR3 DNA reads TGTGCCAGCAGCTCCGGGGCCGGGGACTATGGCTACACCTTC. Protein: CASSSGAGDYGYTF.

This clonotype was seen at least ten times. V usage is TRBV2 and J usage is TRBJ2-2, with D possibly being TRBD2 (6 bases). The germline V gene has CDR1 SNHLY and CDR2 FYNNEI. Trimming took off 6 bases at V and 4 bases at J, with 12 bases between the two ends. The CDR3 has 14 residues. The CDR3 loop reads CASSLTSSTGELFF. The CDR3 nucleotides are TGTGCCAGCAGCCTGACTAGTTCCACCGGGGAGCTGTTTTTT. Full variable domain (remainder filled in from reference TRBV2 and TRBJ2-2): EPEVTQTPSHQVTQMGQEVILRCVPISNHLYFYWYRQILGQKVEFLVSFYNNEISEKSEIFDDQFSVERPDGSNFTLKIRSTKLEDSAMYFCASSLTSSTGELFFGEGSRLTVL.

As regards this clonotype: A much more abundant neighbour one base away suggests this may be a read error. The chain uses TRBV11-2 and TRBJ2-7, with 7 bases that match TRBD1. Germline V gene sequence: CDR1 SGHAT, CDR2 FQNNGV. The CDR3 is 14 amino acids. The V and J ends lost 5 bases and 3 bases, in that order; junction bases with no gene match: 7. The CDR3 DNA follows: TGTGCCAGCAGCAGATCGGGACAGCTCTACGAGCAGTACTTC. As protein: CASSRSGQLYEQYF.

This clonotype was seen repeatedly, ten times or more. V gene TRBV7-2 combines with J gene TRBJ2-1, with 12 bases that match TRBD2. From germline, CDR1 is SGHTA and CDR2 FQGNSA. J was trimmed by 9 bases and V by 1 base; bases with no gene match: 7. This CDR3 region has 16 residues. The CDR3 DNA reads as TGTGCCAGCAGCTTAGTAGTGACTAGCGGGAGAATTGAGCAGTTCTTC. This translates into CASSLVVTSGRIEQFF.

The chain has TRBV20-1 and TRBJ1-1; unclear D gene. The length of the CDR3 is 12 residues. V was pared by 1 base and J by 7 bases, with 10 bases between. CDR1 and CDR2 (germline): DFQATT, SNEGSKA (reference sequence). CDR3 sequence (DNA): TGCAGTGCTAGAGTGGGTTCCCTTGAAGCTTTCTTT. Amino acid sequence: CSARVGSLEAFF.

This clonotype appeared many times. The rearrangement uses TRBV5-4 and TRBJ2-5; 12 bases line up with TRBD2. Per germline, CDR1 SGHNT and CDR2 YYREEE (reference sequence). This CDR3 spans 16 amino acids. J lost 5 bases, V lost 4 bases, and 9 bases had no gene match. CDR3 in amino acids: CASSPGTSGSAETQYF. The CDR3, as DNA: TGTGCCAGCAGCCCCGGGACTAGCGGGTCCGCGGAGACCCAGTACTTC.

The rearrangement joins TRBV11-2 to TRBJ1-5; D is undetermined. Germline loops: CDR1 SGHAT, CDR2 FQNNGV. The CDR3 has 20 amino acids. Between the trimmed V and J ends, which lost 0 bases and 0 bases, there was a span of 21 bases. CDR3 in DNA: TGTGCCAGCAGCTTAGATCAGGAATCCTACTTCTCCGATAGCAATCAGCCCCAGCATTTT. This encodes CASSLDQESYFSDSNQPQHF.

At least ten counts were recorded for this clonotype. This rearrangement joins TRBV12-3 or TRBV12-4 to TRBJ1-1; D not resolved. The CDR3 is 12 residues long. Deletions cut 4 bases from V and 7 bases from J, with 10 bases between. The CDR3 protein is CASSSRRLEAFF. For the CDR3, the DNA is TGTGCCAGCAGTTCGAGGAGACTTGAAGCTTTCTTT.

Many counts were recorded for this clonotype. This chain joins TRBV9 and TRBJ2-2; a weak D match, TRBD1 (5 bases). Trimming removed 2 bases at V and 0 bases at J, with 11 bases between. CDR1 and CDR2 from the germline V gene are SGDLS and YYNGEE. The length of the CDR3 is 16 residues. The CDR3: CASSVGQQTNTGELFF. The CDR3 DNA reads TGTGCCAGCAGCGTCGGACAACAAACGAACACCGGGGAGCTGTTTTTT.

This clonotype showed up just a few times. The V call is TRBV6-2 or TRBV6-3, the J call TRBJ2-1, with TRBD2 matching over 9 bases. V dropped 2 bases and J dropped 6; count of bases not matched to a gene: 8. The germline V gene has CDR1 MNHEY and CDR2 SVGEGT. There are 16 residues in the CDR3. The CDR3 nucleotides are TGTGCCAGCAGTTACGCCCGGCGGGAGGGCCGCAATGAGCAGTTCTTC. Its protein is CASSYARREGRNEQFF.